This T cell receptor beta chain comes out of a study of cytomegalovirus exposure and HLA in healthy donors. The PCR had 60 Vbeta and 13 Jbeta primers. Repertoires were generated with immunoSEQ multiplex PCR, while TCRdb's copy carries only in-frame clones and drops some. The profile shows 180,000 or so clones, around 80% of them singletons. V was shortened by 1 base and J by 6 bases, with 5 bases between the two germline ends. CDR1 and CDR2 from the germline V gene are MDHEN and SYDVKM. CDR3 length: 12 residues. Sequencing input: PBMCs. The clonotype comes from a woman in her 30s in good health and CMV-seropositive. The V gene is TRBV28, the J gene TRBJ2-3; D unresolved. CDR3 in DNA: TGTGCCAGCAGTTTATCCGTGGATACGCAGTATTTT. Its protein is CASSLSVDTQYF.